Detailed here is one TCR beta chain. What it binds is not known. These data belong to a study of cytomegalovirus exposure and HLA in healthy donors. Notes on the study in general: Most sequenced TCRs were rare (though some public TCRs occurred in many donors). TCR beta V- and J-gene trimming was later associated with a missense DCLRE1C variant. Compared with the roughly 700-donor mean, an Asian-associated ancestry cluster reportedly had fewer N-insertions, according to a later analysis.

Germline V lookup: CDR1 SGHNT, CDR2 YYREEE (reference sequence). V lost 3 bases, J lost 4 bases, and 10 bases lay in between. CDR3 size: 14 residues. 13 Jbeta primers and 60 Vbeta primers were used for the PCR. The assay was immunoSEQ multiplex PCR, and TCRdb's table has in-frame clones only and misses some. The sample has about 82,000 clones; approximately 90% are singletons. Healthy people donating bone marrow made up the donors. The sequencing sample was made of PBMCs. The receptor was derived from a man aged 18 to 35 in good health and CMV-seronegative. The rearrangement joins TRBV5-4 to TRBJ1-4; a possible D gene is TRBD1 (5 bases). The CDR3 region is CASSSRQLNEKLFF. The CDR3, as DNA: TGTGCCAGCAGCTCGAGACAGCTTAATGAAAAACTGTTTTTT.